This T cell receptor (beta chain) was obtained from a study of regulatory T cells in long-lasting Graves disease. General study points: Whereas new patients shared some 990 public clonotypes, persistent patients shared more, at about 2,700. Persistent disease exhibited a predilection for TRBV28, TRBJ1-2 and TRBJ2-5.

Time point in this sample: newly diagnosed GD, antithyroid drugs for less than 3 months. Generation of the TCR library employed RNA extracted from PBMCs. Combining iRepertoire HTBI primers with Arm-PCR of CDR3 regions, the authors built TCR beta libraries. TCRdb fed the multiplex PCR reads into MiXCR, producing one record per CDR3 protein. The sample lists 520,000 or so distinct CDR3 sequences, approximately 12% occurring once. The CDR3 is 12 residues long. Germline V CDR1 and CDR2: SQVTM, ANQGSEA. The V end lost 5 bases, the J end lost 3 bases, and 11 bases lay between the germline ends. On this clonotype: The antigen remains undetermined.

The same data also contributed to another study, on T cells in Graves' hyperthyroidism and ophthalmopathy. That work adds: Patients were excluded for uncontrolled infection, other autoimmune disease, pregnancy or lactation.

The chain links TRBV29-1 to TRBJ2-7; D gene unclear. The clonotype originates from a woman aged 25 to 45 with Graves disease. The starting material was peripheral blood mononuclear cells (PBMCs), obtained at new diagnosis, from a patient treated with antithyroid drugs. The CDR3 DNA sequence: TGCAGCGTTCTGAGTGATCTCTACGAGCAGTACTTC. It specifies CSVLSDLYEQYF.